This TCR beta chain was identified during a study of blood T cell repertoires in COVID-19. Overall study: The origin of the acute and convalescent COVID-19 samples was the United States, Italy and Spain. PBMCs, B-cell-depleted T cells, or T cells were the source of the cDNA or gDNA that made up the material.

Under the authors' procedure: Reference gene primer amplification yielded estimated nucleated cell counts. Repertoires were generated with immunoSEQ multiplex PCR, while TCRdb's copy carries only in-frame clones and drops some. V and J calls and clone size are as listed in that table; D and trimming were resolved from the DNA. The profile shows more than 200,000 clones, just over 85% of them singletons. Comment on this clone: A read error may produce the germline difference seen at one junction end.

The receptor was derived from a man older than 75 with acute or convalescent COVID-19. Sequencing was performed on peripheral blood.

CDR3 residues: CASSVASGEYNEQFF. In DNA form, the CDR3 reads TGTGCCAGCAGCGTAGCTAGCGGGGAGTACAATGAGCAGTTCTTC. This chain connects TRBV7-6 to TRBJ2-1; 9 positions match TRBD2. The CDR3 is 15 residues long. Germline V lookup: CDR1 SGHVS, CDR2 FNYEAQ.